Given below is one TCR beta chain in context. Its specific antigen is unknown. Within one base of it there is no much larger clone, and no base qualities were kept. Library creation used the immunoSEQ multiplex PCR assay. A mixture of 60 forward primers for TCR Vbeta segments and 13 reverse primers for TCR Jbeta segments was used in the multiplex PCR. The CDR3 region of rearranged TCR beta genes was amplified from genomic DNA by a multiplex PCR assay. Amplified TCR beta libraries were sequenced as 87-base-pair reads on the Illumina HiSeq System. Turning to the authors' computational methods: A later analysis tallied around 80 million unique TCR beta chains across the approximately 670 repertoires, and approximately 12 million of those chains were shared by two or more donors. A nearest-neighbor algorithm error-corrected the raw reads and collapsed the reads into unique sequences, merging closely related sequences to remove PCR and sequencing errors. Alignment of CDR3 sequences to IMGT reference sequences was used to assign V, D and J gene segments. For a sequence to be retained, a match of at least six nucleotides to both a V gene segment and a J gene segment was required. A rearrangement counted as productive if the CDR3 had no stop codons and remained in frame with V and J, and every other rearrangement counted as non-productive. CDR3 was defined by IMGT convention, running from the second conserved V-encoded cysteine to the conserved J-encoded phenylalanine. In an earlier analysis of more than 550 of the donors, sequences lacking an unambiguous match to a single V gene segment were excluded. An earlier analysis of 587 of the donors classified V segments as functional when productive rearrangements were above 56.7% and as segregating when the standard deviation between donors was above 5%. A statistical classification framework was built for diagnosing cytomegalovirus status from the catalog of TCR beta chain sequences. In a later analysis, TCR nucleotide sequences were compared against IMGT/GENE-DB human TR gene sequences so that V and J genes could be assigned. In a later analysis, CDR3 sequences and most-parsimonious VDJ recombination scenarios were assigned using the TCRdist pipeline. A later analysis defined each TCR beta chain by its CDR3 amino acid sequence plus V-gene family, and excluded reads lacking a unique V-gene family. In a later analysis, 500 to 700 highly shared, low-generation-probability nucleotide sequences were removed to address suspected cross-contamination and a sequencing artifact. In a later analysis, a clonal expansion index for each public chain was calculated from normalized within-repertoire ranks of inferred template counts. In a later analysis, generation probabilities were computed using a VDJ recombination model fitted to out-of-frame rearrangements, and the results were checked against IGoR. In a later analysis, hypergeometric tests were used to score TCR-TCR, TCR-HLA and TCR-CMV co-occurrence, with a repertoire-size bias correction applied to TCR pairs. To estimate false discovery rates, a later analysis permuted the HLA or CMV assignments 20 times. In a later analysis, co-occurring TCRs were grouped with DBSCAN, and TCRdist sequence similarity was added when clustering was performed within HLA-allele-positive subsets. Repertoires with fewer than 30,000 or more than 120,000 public chains were left out of co-occurrence clustering, as were five repertoires with anomalous nucleotide sharing. Not all clones reach the TCRdb copy of this immuneACCESS table, which keeps in-frame sequences only. Checked studies attribute under half of the gap to unresolved V genes and leave the rest unexplained. The V and J calls and clone size were taken over from that table, and D and trimming were inferred from the DNA. In this sample the table shows roughly 170,000 clones, around 81% of which occur a single time. The ten biggest clones cover around 2.4% of the sample.

This sample stems from a study of cytomegalovirus exposure and HLA in healthy donors (dated by TCRdb to the late 2010s). About the investigation overall: In an earlier analysis of under 750 of the donors, 250 to 350 Gb of sequence data and 100 million or so unique TCR beta sequences from roughly 190 million T cells were reported. About 310 gigabases of sequencing data and 78 million or so unique TCR sequences were included in an early release covering about 700 HLA-typed donors. Of the roughly 420 genotyped donors, 70% to 90% were placed in the genetic ancestry cluster associated with self-reported Caucasian donors. The study was designed to test whether signatures of past pathogen exposure could be identified by cataloging public T cell receptors. The study profiled the T cell repertoires of about 640 subjects by immunosequencing and related them to cytomegalovirus serostatus. Besides the first cohort of roughly 660 subjects, a separate validation cohort made up of about 120 different subjects was used. To predict cytomegalovirus infection status, the study brought together high-throughput TCR immunosequencing, statistical association of individual TCRs with disease status, and machine learning. A later analysis re-examined previously published TCR beta repertoires from more than 600 donors and added high-resolution HLA genotyping to investigate patterns of TCR occurrence. Rather than drawing on any new phenotypic data, the later analysis identified candidate immune exposures from TCR beta sequences and the way those sequences occurred across donors. In an earlier analysis of 500 to 650 of the donors, high-throughput TCR beta sequencing was used to judge whether each TCR beta V gene segment behaved as functional or pseudogenic. Donor age, sex, ethnicity and CMV serostatus were collected together with the repertoire data. Genome-wide SNP genotypes for about 55% of the roughly 670 donors were used in a later genetic analysis, which treated that subset as a discovery cohort. Every discovery cohort repertoire had been produced on one sequencing platform. HLA typing covered class I and class II loci at four-digit resolution. The number of donors typed differed by locus, with about 629-630 for A, B, C, DRB1 and DQB1, roughly 520 for DQA1, over 600 for DPA1, and around 460 for DPB1. Several DR-DQ haplotypes were treated as single units for association and clustering because of strong linkage in the cohort. On average, roughly 200,000 unique TCR beta nucleotide sequences were sequenced per donor among about 400 genotyped donors of the cohort, with 15% to 20% of those sequences being non-productive.

Study-level results and caveats: Most TCR sequences were seen in very few donors, while some public TCRs were found in many individuals. Broadly in line with IMGT annotations, most TCR beta V segments showed up in productive rearrangements about 87% or about 30% of the time in an earlier analysis of 450 to 600 of the donors. The study gave a list of under 200 TCR beta chains associated with cytomegalovirus. Specific HLA alleles were associated with 15,000 to 20,000 TCR beta sequences at a false discovery rate of 0.05 in a later analysis. Roughly uniform sequencing depth across donors was assumed in presence/absence analyses, although this assumption may not hold. HLA typing was unavailable for some donors at each locus, so association tests used only the typed subset. In this cohort, only TCR beta chains were sequenced, and detectable features were limited by the absence of alpha or paired-chain data. When HLA alleles, especially DR and DQ, strongly co-occurred, attributing TCR associations to individual alleles was difficult. A later analysis reported that several top co-occurrence clusters appeared linked to parvovirus B19, influenza, CMV and Epstein-Barr virus. The earlier analysis of some 560 of the donors excluded around 17 rarely observed V segments, including chromosome 9 orphons, because counts were too low. Some IMGT-functional V segments, including TRBV6-2 and TRBV6-3, could not be told apart with the 87-base-pair reads, so those segments were excluded. According to a later analysis, most CMV-associated TCR beta chains appeared to be HLA-restricted, and the HLA associations seemed to be driven largely by CMV exposure. Compared with equally common non-associated chains, HLA-associated TCR beta chains in a later analysis were more clonally expanded and had lower generation probabilities. A further reported finding was that TCR beta sequences accurately predicted the HLA-A and HLA-B alleles for most subjects in the first cohort. Compared with the approximately 670-donor mean, donors in an Asian-associated ancestry cluster had fewer N-insertions in productive TCRs, according to a later genetic analysis. The sequencing pipeline was judged likely to have produced a cluster of highly shared sequence variants as a technical artifact. A few of the identified cytomegalovirus-associated TCR beta chains were confirmed in vitro to be specific for cytomegalovirus antigens. Linkage disequilibrium might explain the correlated functional status among segregating V segments, but an unknown experimental factor could not be excluded. The classifier was reported to diagnose cytomegalovirus status with high specificity and sensitivity in both the original and validation cohorts. For the cohort, immune exposure information was limited to CMV serostatus. V-gene and J-gene trimming of TCR beta chains was associated with a missense DCLRE1C variant in a later genetic analysis, and the association was replicated in an independent cohort. It was suggested by the authors that the approach could potentially be generalized to other disease states and immunological phenotypes. A later analysis found that TCR association rates varied across HLA loci, with DRB1 alleles showing the most associated TCRs and HLA-C alleles the fewest.

The cohort was made up of 666 healthy bone marrow donors. All cohort members were sampled while nominally healthy, although unrecorded immune exposures were likely present. The donor tested CMV seronegative and was one of the 352 seronegative cohort members. Every donor gave a peripheral blood sample, and the peripheral blood mononuclear cells from that sample were used for TCR beta sequencing. The Qiagen DNeasy Blood Extraction Kit was used to extract genomic DNA from the blood cell samples. V is clipped by 0 bases and J by 8 bases, and the sequence between their germline boundaries is 7 bases long. CDR1 SNHLY and CDR2 FYNNEI are derived from the germline V gene. Its CDR3 holds 13 amino acids, cysteine through phenylalanine. Only CDR3 DNA remains: 39 bases, in frame from the first base.

The TCR was taken from a woman in her twenties or thirties in good health and CMV-seronegative. This receptor chain uses TRBV2 and TRBJ1-4, with the D segment identity uncertain. The sample comprised PBMCs. The bases read TGTGCCAGCAGTGAAGCGCGGGGAGAAAAACTGTTTTTT. This translates into CASSEARGEKLFF. The entire variable domain, with the stretches around the CDR3 drawn from the reference TRBV2 and TRBJ1-4 proteins, is EPEVTQTPSHQVTQMGQEVILRCVPISNHLYFYWYRQILGQKVEFLVSFYNNEISEKSEIFDDQFSVERPDGSNFTLKIRSTKLEDSAMYFCASSEARGEKLFFGSGTQLSVL.